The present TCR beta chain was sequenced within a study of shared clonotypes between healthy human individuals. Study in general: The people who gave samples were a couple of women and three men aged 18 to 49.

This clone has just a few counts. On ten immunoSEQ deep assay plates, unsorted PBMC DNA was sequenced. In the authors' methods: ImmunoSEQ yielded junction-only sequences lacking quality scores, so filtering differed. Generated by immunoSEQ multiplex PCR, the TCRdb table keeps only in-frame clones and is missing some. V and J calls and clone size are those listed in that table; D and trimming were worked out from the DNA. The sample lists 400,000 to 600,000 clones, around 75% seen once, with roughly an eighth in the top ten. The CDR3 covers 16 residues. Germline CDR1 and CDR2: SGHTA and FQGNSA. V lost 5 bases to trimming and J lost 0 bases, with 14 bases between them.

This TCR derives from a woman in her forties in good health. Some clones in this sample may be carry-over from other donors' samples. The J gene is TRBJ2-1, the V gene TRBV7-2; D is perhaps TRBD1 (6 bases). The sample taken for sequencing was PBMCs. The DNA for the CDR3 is TGTGCCAGCAGCACCGAAGGGACAATCTCCTACAATGAGCAGTTCTTC. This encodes CASSTEGTISYNEQFF. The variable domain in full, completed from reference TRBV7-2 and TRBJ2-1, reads GAGVSQSPSNKVTEKGKDVELRCDPISGHTALYWYRQSLGQGLEFLIYFQGNSAPDKSGLPSDRFSAERTGGSVSTLTIQRTQQEDSAVYLCASSTEGTISYNEQFFGPGTRLTVL.